The rows below give T cell receptor beta chains drawn from one sample of a study of yellow fever vaccine responses in identical twins. MiXCR, applied by TCRdb to the RT-PCR reads, yields one record per CDR3 protein. The sample has a few thousand distinct CDR3 sequences, approximately 91% seen once. Sample: T cells from blood (PBMCs), unsorted or a sorted subset (not recorded which), taken before or after yellow fever vaccination (not recorded which). These receptors originate from a woman in her late teens or twenties who received the yellow fever vaccine. Both conserved end residues are part of each CDR3. The order of the fields is V gene, clone size, D gene, CDR3 length, J gene, CDR3 DNA, CDR3 protein. The D gene is left open where the match is weak. The size of a clone is reported for some rows only, either as once, few or many, or as a class for expanded clones.

V: TRBV11-1; size: .; D: TRBD1; length: 14; J: TRBJ2-7; DNA: TGTGCCAGCAGCGTACAAGGGGGCCCCTACGAGCAGTACTTC; CDR3: CASSVQGGPYEQYF
V: TRBV6-4; size: once; D: .; length: 14; J: TRBJ2-3; DNA: TGTGCCAGCAGTGACTCAGGTGGGACAGATACGCAGTATTTT; CDR3: CASSDSGGTDTQYF
V: TRBV2; size: .; D: TRBD1; length: 15; J: TRBJ2-7; DNA: TGTGCCAGCAGTGAAGGGACAGGCCTGACCTACGAGCAGTACTTC; CDR3: CASSEGTGLTYEQYF
V: TRBV18; size: .; D: .; length: 15; J: TRBJ2-5; DNA: TGTGCCAGCTCACCACCAAGGACTACCCAAGAGACCCAGTACTTC; CDR3: CASSPPRTTQETQYF
V: TRBV11-1; size: .; D: .; length: 17; J: TRBJ2-1; DNA: TGTGCCAGCAGCCCCCCTAAGGGAGCTTACTCCTACAATGAGCAGTTCTTC; CDR3: CASSPPKGAYSYNEQFF
V: TRBV11-3; size: .; D: .; length: 15; J: TRBJ2-1; DNA: TGTGCCAGCACCTTTGGTGGGGGTTCCTACAATGAGCAGTTCTTC; CDR3: CASTFGGGSYNEQFF
V: TRBV2; size: .; D: .; length: 13; J: TRBJ2-1; DNA: TGTGCCAGCAGTGATGGAACGGGTAATGAGCAGTTCTTC; CDR3: CASSDGTGNEQFF
V: TRBV20-1; size: .; D: TRBD2; length: 15; J: TRBJ2-3; DNA: TGCAGTGCCCAGTCAGGCCTAGCGGGGTCAGATACGCAGTATTTT; CDR3: CSAQSGLAGSDTQYF
V: TRBV11-2; size: .; D: .; length: 13; J: TRBJ2-3; DNA: TGTGCCAGCAGCCCGGGGATCACAGATACGCAGTATTTT; CDR3: CASSPGITDTQYF
V: TRBV19; size: .; D: .; length: 14; J: TRBJ2-7; DNA: TGTGCCAGTAGTTCTCAACGAAGTTCCTACGAGCAGTACTTC; CDR3: CASSSQRSSYEQYF
V: TRBV29-1; size: .; D: .; length: 11; J: TRBJ2-7; DNA: TGCAGCGTTTGGGGCAGCTACGAGCAGTACTTC; CDR3: CSVWGSYEQYF
V: TRBV7-2; size: .; D: .; length: 14; J: TRBJ1-2; DNA: TGTGCCAGCAGCTTAGCGGGGTCTAACTATGGCTACACCTTC; CDR3: CASSLAGSNYGYTF
V: TRBV11-2; size: few; D: .; length: 14; J: TRBJ1-6; DNA: TGTGCCATCCAACCGGGGACAAATAATTCACCCCTCCACTTT; CDR3: CAIQPGTNNSPLHF
V: TRBV5-1; size: once; D: TRBD2; length: 12; J: TRBJ2-1; DNA: TGCGCCAGCAGCATGGGACTAGCTGAGCAGTTCTTC; CDR3: CASSMGLAEQFF
V: TRBV6-2/TRBV6-3; size: few; D: .; length: 14; J: TRBJ2-2; DNA: TGTGCCAGCAGTTACGACGGGGAGGCCGGGGAGCTGTTTTTT; CDR3: CASSYDGEAGELFF
V: TRBV12-3/TRBV12-4; size: .; D: .; length: 15; J: TRBJ2-7; DNA: TGTGCCAGCAGTTTAGCGGGGGGTGCCTCCTACGAGCAGTACTTC; CDR3: CASSLAGGASYEQYF
V: TRBV11-3; size: .; D: .; length: 12; J: TRBJ2-5; DNA: TGTGCCAGCAGCGAAGGGGGTGAGACCCAGTACTTC; CDR3: CASSEGGETQYF
V: TRBV29-1; size: .; D: .; length: 11; J: TRBJ2-7; DNA: TGCAGCGCCGGAAACCTGAGGGAGCAGTACTTC; CDR3: CSAGNLREQYF
V: TRBV7-9; size: .; D: TRBD1; length: 14; J: TRBJ2-2; DNA: TGTGCCAGCAGCTTAAAGGGGGCCACCGGGGAGCTGTTTTTT; CDR3: CASSLKGATGELFF
V: TRBV5-1; size: .; D: .; length: 14; J: TRBJ2-3; DNA: TGCGCCAGCAGCCTGGGGGTTAGCACAGATACGCAGTATTTT; CDR3: CASSLGVSTDTQYF
V: TRBV6-4; size: .; D: TRBD2; length: 16; J: TRBJ2-3; DNA: TGTGCCAGCAGTGTCTTTGGGACTAGCGGCACAGATACGCAGTATTTT; CDR3: CASSVFGTSGTDTQYF
V: TRBV11-2; size: .; D: .; length: 13; J: TRBJ2-4; DNA: TGTGCCAGCAGCTTTCCCCCGGTAAACATTCAGTACTTC; CDR3: CASSFPPVNIQYF
V: TRBV7-9; size: .; D: .; length: 14; J: TRBJ2-7; DNA: TGTGCCAGCAGCTTTCGTGCAGGGGACCACGAGCAGTACTTC; CDR3: CASSFRAGDHEQYF
V: TRBV18; size: once; D: .; length: 12; J: TRBJ2-1; DNA: TGTGCCAGCTCAACCTCTGGCAATGAGCAGTTCTTC; CDR3: CASSTSGNEQFF
V: TRBV5-6; size: .; D: .; length: 13; J: TRBJ2-5; DNA: TGTGCCAGCAGCTCCATTTCAGGAGAGACCCAGTACTTC; CDR3: CASSSISGETQYF
V: TRBV6-1; size: .; D: TRBD1; length: 12; J: TRBJ2-7; DNA: TGTGCCAGCAGTCGGGACAGGGCCGAGCAGTACTTC; CDR3: CASSRDRAEQYF
V: TRBV11-2; size: .; D: .; length: 11; J: TRBJ2-5; DNA: TGTGCCAGCAGCTTAGCGGAGACCCAGTACTTC; CDR3: CASSLAETQYF
V: TRBV29-1; size: .; D: TRBD1; length: 14; J: TRBJ2-1; DNA: TGCAGCGTTGGGGCAGGGGGAACGGTTGGTGAGCAGTTCTTC; CDR3: CSVGAGGTVGEQFF
V: TRBV4-3; size: .; D: TRBD2; length: 14; J: TRBJ2-5; DNA: TGCGCCAGCAGCGAGCGGGGTTACCAAGAGACCCAGTACTTC; CDR3: CASSERGYQETQYF
V: TRBV18; size: .; D: .; length: 15; J: TRBJ2-5; DNA: TGTGCCAGCTCACCCTTGTCCAGTGTTGGGGAGACCCAGTACTTC; CDR3: CASSPLSSVGETQYF
V: TRBV5-1; size: .; D: TRBD2; length: 16; J: TRBJ2-1; DNA: TGCGCCAGCAGCCCCGGCCTGCGCGGGGGGTACAATGAGCAGTTCTTC; CDR3: CASSPGLRGGYNEQFF
V: TRBV3-1; size: .; D: .; length: 14; J: TRBJ2-7; DNA: TGTGCCAGCAGCCGGGGGCGGTTTCCCTACGAGCAGTACTTC; CDR3: CASSRGRFPYEQYF
V: TRBV7-6; size: .; D: .; length: 16; J: TRBJ2-7; DNA: TGTGCCAGCAGCTTAGCGGAAAGCGGTAGGTCTTACGAGCAGTACTTC; CDR3: CASSLAESGRSYEQYF
V: TRBV20-1; size: .; D: .; length: 15; J: TRBJ2-3; DNA: TGCAGTGCTAGGACGCCAGAACACGACACAGATACGCAGTATTTT; CDR3: CSARTPEHDTDTQYF
V: TRBV6-2/TRBV6-3; size: few; D: TRBD1; length: 16; J: TRBJ1-2; DNA: TGTGCCAGCAGTTACACGCGGACAGGGGGCGCGGTTGGCTACACCTTC; CDR3: CASSYTRTGGAVGYTF
V: TRBV18; size: .; D: TRBD1; length: 14; J: TRBJ2-7; DNA: TGTGCCAGCTCAAAACAGGGGGCTGCCTACGAGCAGTACTTC; CDR3: CASSKQGAAYEQYF
V: TRBV30; size: .; D: .; length: 13; J: TRBJ2-7; DNA: TGTGCCTGGACTTCCGGGACAACCTACGAGCAGTACTTC; CDR3: CAWTSGTTYEQYF
V: TRBV9; size: .; D: .; length: 12; J: TRBJ1-2; DNA: TGTGCCAGCAGCGTAGCGCAGGGTGGCTACACCTTC; CDR3: CASSVAQGGYTF
V: TRBV11-3; size: .; D: .; length: 13; J: TRBJ1-1; DNA: TGTGCCAGCAGCTTAGTCGAGGACCTTGAAGCTTTCTTT; CDR3: CASSLVEDLEAFF
V: TRBV23-1; size: .; D: .; length: 13; J: TRBJ1-1; DNA: TGCGCCAGCAGTCAGACGAACGACACTGAAGCTTTCTTT; CDR3: CASSQTNDTEAFF
V: TRBV20-1; size: once; D: TRBD2; length: 16; J: TRBJ2-3; DNA: TGCAGTGCTAGAAGACTAGCGGGAGGCGGGACAGATACGCAGTATTTT; CDR3: CSARRLAGGGTDTQYF